What follows is one T cell receptor (beta chain) and its context. This sample was included in a study of blood T cell repertoires in COVID-19. About the research overall: Specimens from acute and convalescent COVID-19 originated in the United States, Italy and Spain.

The CDR3 sequence is 15 residues long. V lost 0 bases to trimming and J lost 8 bases; unmatched junction nucleotides: 8. Germline V gives CDR1 GTSNPN, CDR2 SVGIG (reference sequence). Per the original data handling: For nucleated cells, counts were estimated from reference gene primer amplification. Libraries were prepared by immunoSEQ multiplex PCR; TCRdb keeps only in-frame clonotypes and omits some of them. V and J calls and clone size come straight from that table; D and trimming were deduced from the DNA. The data show just over 95,000 clones, more than 75% seen once. The rearrangement uses TRBV30 and TRBJ2-1, with 9 positions matching TRBD2. This receptor was taken from a man older than 75 with acute or convalescent COVID-19. The specimen sequenced was peripheral blood. DNA of the CDR3: TGTGCCTGGAGTGTATTCGGCGGGAGGGTTCATGAGCAGTTCTTC. Its protein product is CAWSVFGGRVHEQFF.